A single T cell receptor beta chain is shown here with its context. Its antigen is unidentified. The sample is drawn from a study of cytomegalovirus exposure and HLA in healthy donors. General study results and limits: Owing to their indistinguishability, certain V segments, notably TRBV6-2 and TRBV6-3, were excluded. Apart from CMV serostatus, no immune exposure information was available.

The PCR used 60 Vbeta and 13 Jbeta primers. Generated by immunoSEQ multiplex PCR, the TCRdb table keeps only in-frame clones and is missing some. The sample table sets out 50,000 to 70,000 clones. The V gene lost 6 bases and the J gene lost 2 bases, with 7 bases spanning the gap. The germline V gene has CDR1 SQVTM and CDR2 ANQGSEA. CDR3 length: 12 amino acids. The TCR was taken from a man in his forties or fifties in good health and CMV-seropositive. The chain is built from TRBV29-1 and TRBJ1-4; maybe TRBD1 (5 bases). Specimen: PBMCs. The CDR3 coding sequence is TGCAGCGTCAGGGCCACTAATGAAAAACTGTTTTTT. It yields the protein CSVRATNEKLFF.